Detailed here is one TCR beta chain. No antigen is known for it. This entry comes from a study of beta chain features in type 1 diabetes. Notes on the study in general: Comparison showed that naive, central memory and Treg TCRB repertoires appeared more similar among patients than among healthy donors. A moderate, significant TCRB CDR3 shortening appeared in type 1 diabetes across four CD4+ subsets.

Expressed TCRB transcripts were sequenced after all isolated RNA was converted to cDNA. This table comes from immunoSEQ multiplex PCR, and its TCRdb copy is limited to in-frame clones, with some not included. The sample includes about 700,000 clones, 10% to 15% of them seen just once. Trimming took off 5 bases at V and 3 bases at J, with 14 bases between the two ends. The germline gives CDR1 SGHTA, CDR2 FQGNSA. The CDR3 extends over 15 amino acids. Sequenced material: naive CD4+ T cells from blood. The receptor was derived from a man aged 18 to 30 with type 1 diabetes. The chain combines TRBV7-2 with TRBJ2-1, with a tentative D call TRBD1 (5 bases). Written as DNA, the CDR3 is TGTGCCAGCAGCGAAAGGGCAGGGATCTACAATGAGCAGTTCTTC. It encodes CASSERAGIYNEQFF.